This TCR beta chain emerged from a study of regulatory T cells in long-lasting Graves disease. Study-level points and caveats: Possibly, too few samples lowered accuracy.

This sample's time point: newly diagnosed GD, antithyroid drugs for less than 3 months. Isolated PBMC RNA provided the starting material for the TCR library. To make TCR beta libraries, researchers used iRepertoire HTBI primers and Arm-PCR of CDR3 regions. Authors' methods: Identification yielded approximately 60 TRBV and 13 to 15 TRBJ segments across samples. TCRdb reanalysed the multiplex PCR reads using MiXCR and keeps one entry per CDR3 protein. TCRdb's processing, not the study's, gives the V and J calls here. The table has some 600,000 distinct CDR3 sequences, around 16% seen once; the top ten hold 12%. This CDR3 spans 14 amino acids. The germline V gene has CDR1 DFQATT and CDR2 SNEGSKA (reference sequence). The junction had 5 bases not matched to a gene; V was cut back by 0 bases and J by 7 bases. This clonotype was seen repeatedly, ten times or more. Its antigen is not identified. The same data also went into a second study, on T cells in Graves' hyperthyroidism and ophthalmopathy. That source notes: Hyperthyroidism patients were newly diagnosed, had disease duration under 2 months, and were aged 18 to 65 years.

The chain joins TRBV20-1 to TRBJ2-1; 8 positions agree with TRBD2. Sequenced here: peripheral blood mononuclear cells (PBMCs), sampled at new diagnosis, from a patient treated with antithyroid drugs. This sequence was found in a man aged 18 to 35 with Graves disease. Written as DNA, the CDR3 is TGCAGTGCTAGAGATGTGCGGGGGGTGAATGAGCAGTTCTTC. It yields the protein CSARDVRGVNEQFF.